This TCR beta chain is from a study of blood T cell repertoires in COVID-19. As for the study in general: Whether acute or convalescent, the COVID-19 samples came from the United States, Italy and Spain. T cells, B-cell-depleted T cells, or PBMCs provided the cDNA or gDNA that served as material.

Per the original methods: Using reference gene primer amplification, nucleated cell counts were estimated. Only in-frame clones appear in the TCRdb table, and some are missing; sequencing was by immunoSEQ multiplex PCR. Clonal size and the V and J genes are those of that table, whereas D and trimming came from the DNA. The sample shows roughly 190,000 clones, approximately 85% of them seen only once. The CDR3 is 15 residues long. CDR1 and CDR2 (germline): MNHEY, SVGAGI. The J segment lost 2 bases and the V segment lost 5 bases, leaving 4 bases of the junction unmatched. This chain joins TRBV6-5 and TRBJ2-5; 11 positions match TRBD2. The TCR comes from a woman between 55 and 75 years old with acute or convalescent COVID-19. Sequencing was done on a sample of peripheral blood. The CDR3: CASSHLAGGQETQYF. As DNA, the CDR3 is TGTGCCAGCAGTCATCTAGCGGGAGGTCAAGAGACCCAGTACTTC.